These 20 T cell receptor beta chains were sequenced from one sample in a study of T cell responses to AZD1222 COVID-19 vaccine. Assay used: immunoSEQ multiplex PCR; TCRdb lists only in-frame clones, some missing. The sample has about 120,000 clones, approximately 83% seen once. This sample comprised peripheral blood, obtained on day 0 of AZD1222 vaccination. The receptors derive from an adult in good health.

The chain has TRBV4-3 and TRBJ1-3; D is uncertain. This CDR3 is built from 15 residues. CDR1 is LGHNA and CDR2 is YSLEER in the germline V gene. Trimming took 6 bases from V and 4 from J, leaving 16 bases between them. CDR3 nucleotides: TGCGCCAGCAGTCAGGACTCCCGTCAAGGAAACACCATATATTTT. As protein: CASSQDSRQGNTIYF.

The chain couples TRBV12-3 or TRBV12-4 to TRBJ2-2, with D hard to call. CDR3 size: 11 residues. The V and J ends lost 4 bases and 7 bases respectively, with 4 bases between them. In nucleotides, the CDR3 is TGTGCCAGCAGTTCCAGCGGGGAGCTGTTTTTT. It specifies CASSSSGELFF.

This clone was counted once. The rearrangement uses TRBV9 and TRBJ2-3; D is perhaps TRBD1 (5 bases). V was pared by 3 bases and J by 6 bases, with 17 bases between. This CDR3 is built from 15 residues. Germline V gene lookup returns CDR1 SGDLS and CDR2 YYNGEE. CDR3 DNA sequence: TGTGCCAGCAGCGCCGAAGGACAATTTTTGGATACGCAGTATTTT. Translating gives CASSAEGQFLDTQYF. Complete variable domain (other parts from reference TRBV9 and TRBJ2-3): DSGVTQTPKHLITATGQRVTLRCSPRSGDLSVYWYQQSLDQGLQFLIQYYNGEERAKGNILERFSAQQFPDLHSELNLSSLELGDSALYFCASSAEGQFLDTQYFGPGTRLTVL.

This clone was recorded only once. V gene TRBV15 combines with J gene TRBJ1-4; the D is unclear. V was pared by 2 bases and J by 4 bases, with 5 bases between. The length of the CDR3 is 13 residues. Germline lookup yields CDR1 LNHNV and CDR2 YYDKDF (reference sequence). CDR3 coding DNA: TGTGCCACCAGCAGAAGCAGTAATGAAAAACTGTTTTTT. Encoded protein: CATSRSSNEKLFF. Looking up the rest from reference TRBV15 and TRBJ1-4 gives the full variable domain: DAMVIQNPRYQVTQFGKPVTLSCSQTLNHNVMYWYQQKSSQAPKLLFHYYDKDFNNEADTPDNFQSRRPNTSFCFLDIRSPGLGDTAMYLCATSRSSNEKLFFGSGTQLSVL.

CDR3 DNA: TGCAGCGTCCTGTGGGGCCCGCGGGAGCAGTACTTC. It specifies CSVLWGPREQYF. This chain connects TRBV29-1 to TRBJ2-7; D perhaps matches TRBD1 (5 bases). V lost 6 bases, J lost 7 bases, and 16 bases lay in between. Germline V gene data show CDR1 as SQVTM and CDR2 as ANQGSEA. This CDR3 contains 12 residues.

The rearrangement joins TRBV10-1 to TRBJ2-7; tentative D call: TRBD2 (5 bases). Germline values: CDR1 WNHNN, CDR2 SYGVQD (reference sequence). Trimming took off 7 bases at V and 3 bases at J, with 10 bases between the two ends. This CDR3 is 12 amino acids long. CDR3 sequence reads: CASTWTLYEQYF. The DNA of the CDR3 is TGCGCCAGCACCTGGACTCTCTACGAGCAGTACTTC.

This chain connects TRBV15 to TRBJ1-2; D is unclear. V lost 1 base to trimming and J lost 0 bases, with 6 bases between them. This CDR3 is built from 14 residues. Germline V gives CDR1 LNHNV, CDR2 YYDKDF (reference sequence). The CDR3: CATSRAWANYGYTF. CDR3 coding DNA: TGTGCCACCAGCAGAGCTTGGGCTAACTATGGCTACACCTTC. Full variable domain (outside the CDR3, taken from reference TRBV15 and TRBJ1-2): DAMVIQNPRYQVTQFGKPVTLSCSQTLNHNVMYWYQQKSSQAPKLLFHYYDKDFNNEADTPDNFQSRRPNTSFCFLDIRSPGLGDTAMYLCATSRAWANYGYTFGSGTRLTVV.

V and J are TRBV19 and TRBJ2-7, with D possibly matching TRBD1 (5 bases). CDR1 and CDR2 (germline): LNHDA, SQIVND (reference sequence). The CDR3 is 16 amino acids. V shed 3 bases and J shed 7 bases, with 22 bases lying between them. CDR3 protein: CASSITGNPLVWEQYF. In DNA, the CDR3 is TGTGCCAGTAGTATTACAGGAAACCCGTTAGTATGGGAGCAGTACTTC.

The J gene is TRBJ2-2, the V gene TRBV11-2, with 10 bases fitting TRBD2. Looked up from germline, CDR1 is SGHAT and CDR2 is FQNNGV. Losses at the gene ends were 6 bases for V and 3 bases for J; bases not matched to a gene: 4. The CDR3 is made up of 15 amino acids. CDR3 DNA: TGTGCCAGCAGGCTCGGACTAGCGGACACCGGGGAGCTGTTTTTT. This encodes CASRLGLADTGELFF.

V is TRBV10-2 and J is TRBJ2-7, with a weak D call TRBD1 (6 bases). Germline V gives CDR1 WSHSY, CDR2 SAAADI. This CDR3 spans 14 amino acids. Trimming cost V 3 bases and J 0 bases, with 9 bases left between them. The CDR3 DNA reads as TGCGCCAGCAGTGAACAGGGAAGCTCCTACGAGCAGTACTTC. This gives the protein CASSEQGSSYEQYF.

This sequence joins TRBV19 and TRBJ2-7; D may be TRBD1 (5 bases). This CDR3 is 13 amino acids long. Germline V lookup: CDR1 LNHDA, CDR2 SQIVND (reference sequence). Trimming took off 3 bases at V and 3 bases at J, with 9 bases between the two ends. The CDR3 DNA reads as TGTGCCAGTAGTATTCGGACAAACTACGAGCAGTACTTC. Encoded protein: CASSIRTNYEQYF.

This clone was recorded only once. The CDR3 DNA reads TGTGCCAGCAGCGGGGGCGGGGGCACGAACACCGGGGAGCTGTTTTTT. Amino acids: CASSGGGGTNTGELFF. The chain carries TRBV5-4 and TRBJ2-2; D possibly corresponds to TRBD2 (7 bases). Germline loops: CDR1 SGHNT, CDR2 YYREEE (reference sequence). The V gene lost 4 bases and the J gene lost 0 bases, with 13 bases spanning the gap. The CDR3 spans 16 residues.

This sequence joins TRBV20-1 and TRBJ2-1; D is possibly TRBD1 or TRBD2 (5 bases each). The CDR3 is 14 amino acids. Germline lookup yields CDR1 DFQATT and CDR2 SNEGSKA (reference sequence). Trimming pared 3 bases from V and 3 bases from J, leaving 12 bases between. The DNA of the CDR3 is TGCAGTGCTAGTAGGGACGGATACTACAATGAGCAGTTCTTC. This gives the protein CSASRDGYYNEQFF.

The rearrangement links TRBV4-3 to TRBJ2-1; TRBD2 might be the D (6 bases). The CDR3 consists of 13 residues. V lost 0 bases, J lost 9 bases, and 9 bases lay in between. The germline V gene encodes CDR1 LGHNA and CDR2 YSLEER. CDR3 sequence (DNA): TGCGCCAGCAGCCAAGACCGCGGGACTGAGCAGTTCTTC. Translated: CASSQDRGTEQFF.

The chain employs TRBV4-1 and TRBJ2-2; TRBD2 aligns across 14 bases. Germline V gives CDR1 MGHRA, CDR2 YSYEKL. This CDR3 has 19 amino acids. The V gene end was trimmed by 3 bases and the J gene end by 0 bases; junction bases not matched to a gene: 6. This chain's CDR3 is CASSQSGLAGAANTGELFF. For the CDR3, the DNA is TGCGCCAGCAGCCAGTCGGGACTAGCGGGGGCAGCGAACACCGGGGAGCTGTTTTTT.

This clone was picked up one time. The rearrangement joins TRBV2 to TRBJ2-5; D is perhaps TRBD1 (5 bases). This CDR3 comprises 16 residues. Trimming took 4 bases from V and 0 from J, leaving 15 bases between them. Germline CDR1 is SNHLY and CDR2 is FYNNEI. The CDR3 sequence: CASSGGGSPNQETQYF. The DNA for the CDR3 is TGTGCCAGCAGTGGGGGCGGTAGCCCTAACCAAGAGACCCAGTACTTC.

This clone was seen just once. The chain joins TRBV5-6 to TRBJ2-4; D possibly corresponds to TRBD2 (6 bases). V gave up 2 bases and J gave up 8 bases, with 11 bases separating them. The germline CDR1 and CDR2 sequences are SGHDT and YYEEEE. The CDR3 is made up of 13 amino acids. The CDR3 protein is CASSFRDSDIQYF. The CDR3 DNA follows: TGTGCCAGCAGCTTCCGGGACTCTGACATTCAGTACTTC.

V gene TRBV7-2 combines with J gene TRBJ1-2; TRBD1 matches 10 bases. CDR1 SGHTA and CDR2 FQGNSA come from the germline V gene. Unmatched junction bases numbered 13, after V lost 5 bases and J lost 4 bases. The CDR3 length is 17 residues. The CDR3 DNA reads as TGTGCCAGCAGCCGGAGTAAACAGACAGGGGGCACCTATGGCTACACCTTC. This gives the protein CASSRSKQTGGTYGYTF.

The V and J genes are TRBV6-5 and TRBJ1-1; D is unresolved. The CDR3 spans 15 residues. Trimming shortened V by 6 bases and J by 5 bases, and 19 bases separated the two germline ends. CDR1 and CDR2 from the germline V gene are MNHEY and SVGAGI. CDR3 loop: CASRGVRAGGTEAFF. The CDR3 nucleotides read TGTGCCAGCAGGGGTGTGAGGGCTGGAGGGACTGAAGCTTTCTTT.

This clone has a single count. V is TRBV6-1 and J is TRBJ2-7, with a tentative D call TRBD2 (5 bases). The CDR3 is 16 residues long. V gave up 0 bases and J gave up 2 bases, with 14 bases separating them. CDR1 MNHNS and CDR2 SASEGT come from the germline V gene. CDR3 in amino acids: CASSEAGGGFPYEQYF. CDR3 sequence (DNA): TGTGCCAGCAGTGAAGCGGGCGGAGGATTCCCCTACGAGCAGTACTTC.